A single sample is the source of the 14 T cell receptor beta chains below, sequenced in a study of monozygotic twins with inflammatory bowel disease (dated by TCRdb to between 2019 and 2020). Library preparation used 5' RACE. Instrument on record: Illumina HiSeq 2500. Each CDR3 protein sequence appears as one entry after TCRdb reprocessed the reads, and no DNA is included. Per the sample table, the count is fewer than 200,000 distinct CDR3 sequences. The ten largest clones add up to 2.8% of the sample. Sequenced input: blood. These TCRs come from a human donor with ulcerative colitis or Crohn's disease, or a healthy co-twin of an affected twin (not recorded which).

This CDR3 is CASSVESGGLYEQYF. The chain is built from TRBV9 and TRBJ2-7; the TRBD2 assignment by TCRdb is unverifiable without DNA. The CDR3 is 15 amino acids. Germline V gives CDR1 SGDLS, CDR2 YYNGEE.

V is TRBV27 and J is TRBJ2-7; TCRdb's D gene call, TRBD2, goes unchecked for lack of DNA. This CDR3 has 18 amino acids. The germline V gene encodes CDR1 MNHEY and CDR2 SMNVEV (reference sequence). CDR3 protein: CASSLEKTSGGDSYEQYF.

The chain has TRBV7-2 and TRBJ2-5; the TRBD1 assignment by TCRdb is unverifiable without DNA. The CDR3 totals 15 residues. Germline values: CDR1 SGHTA, CDR2 FQGNSA. This CDR3 reads CASSLDRTWQETQYF.

This chain joins TRBV12-3 or TRBV12-4 and TRBJ1-6; TCRdb's D call of TRBD1 is untestable without DNA. This CDR3 has 14 amino acids. The CDR3: CASSFDRGNSPLHF.

The chain recombines TRBV28 with TRBJ2-7; checking the TCRdb D call of TRBD2 is not possible without DNA. CDR1 and CDR2 (germline): MDHEN, SYDVKM. The CDR3 runs to 14 residues. The CDR3: CASSGTSGAYEQYF.

The chain employs TRBV14 and TRBJ2-3; TCRdb selects TRBD2, and the lack of DNA leaves this call unchecked. The CDR3 runs to 16 residues. The germline V gene encodes CDR1 SGHDN and CDR2 FVKESK. Here the CDR3 reads CASSQASGRTTDTQYF. Variable domain in full (rest from reference TRBV14 and TRBJ2-3): EAGVTQFPSHSVIEKGQTVTLRCDPISGHDNLYWYRRVMGKEIKFLLHFVKESKQDESGMPNNRFLAERTGGTYSTLKVQPAELEDSGVYFCASSQASGRTTDTQYFGPGTRLTVL.

The chain carries TRBV7-3 and TRBJ1-1; TCRdb calls TRBD1, which cannot be checked without DNA. CDR3 length equals 13 residues. Germline V lookup: CDR1 SGHTA, CDR2 FQGTGA. The CDR3 protein is CASRGDVYTEAFF.

The rearrangement links TRBV5-4 to TRBJ2-1; TCRdb picks TRBD2, but there is no DNA to check that call. The CDR3 is 12 residues long. CDR1 is SGHNT, CDR2 YYREEE, per germline (reference sequence). The CDR3 is CASSLEGLGTFF.

The chain joins TRBV4-3 to TRBJ2-3; TCRdb's D gene call, TRBD2, goes unchecked for lack of DNA. Germline V gene sequence: CDR1 LGHNA, CDR2 YSLEER. The CDR3 contains 16 residues. CDR3 in amino acids: CASSQGSGIGTDTQYF.

The chain uses TRBV30 and TRBJ1-1; with no DNA, the TCRdb D assignment of TRBD1 cannot be verified. Germline V CDR1 and CDR2: GTSNPN, SVGIG (reference sequence). The CDR3 is made up of 14 amino acids. CDR3 in amino acids: CAWSPGGVGTEAFF.

This rearrangement joins TRBV5-1 to TRBJ1-1. The CDR3 has 15 amino acids. Looked up from germline, CDR1 is SGHRS and CDR2 is YFSETQ. CDR3: CASSLGVTQNTEAFF.

The genes are TRBV20-1 and TRBJ2-5; TCRdb outputs TRBD2, but without DNA this stays unchecked. The germline V gene encodes CDR1 DFQATT and CDR2 SNEGSKA (reference sequence). The CDR3 is 13 amino acids. The chain's CDR3 is CSARVAGQETQYF.

The chain combines TRBV6-6 with TRBJ1-6; the TCRdb call, TRBD1, lacks DNA for checking. CDR3 length: 14 residues. The germline V gene encodes CDR1 MNHNY and CDR2 SVGAGI (reference sequence). CDR3 sequence: CASGPRQGSTTLHF.

The V gene is TRBV14, the J gene TRBJ1-2; there is no DNA to check the TCRdb D call of TRBD1. Germline V lookup: CDR1 SGHDN, CDR2 FVKESK. The CDR3 length is 16 residues. CDR3 sequence reads: CASSRTGTGINYGYTF.